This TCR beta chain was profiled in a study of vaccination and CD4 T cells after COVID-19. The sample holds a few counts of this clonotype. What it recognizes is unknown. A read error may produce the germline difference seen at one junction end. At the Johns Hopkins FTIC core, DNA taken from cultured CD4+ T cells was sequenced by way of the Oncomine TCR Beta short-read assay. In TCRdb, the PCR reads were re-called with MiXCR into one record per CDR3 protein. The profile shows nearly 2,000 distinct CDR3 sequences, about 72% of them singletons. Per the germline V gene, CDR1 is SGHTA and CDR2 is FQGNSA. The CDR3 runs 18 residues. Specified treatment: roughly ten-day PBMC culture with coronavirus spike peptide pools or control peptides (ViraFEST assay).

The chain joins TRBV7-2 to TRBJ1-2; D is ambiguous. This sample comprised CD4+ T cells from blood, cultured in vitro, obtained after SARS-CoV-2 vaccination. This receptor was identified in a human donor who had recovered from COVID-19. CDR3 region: CASRLAFQAARSNYGYTF. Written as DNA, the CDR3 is TGTGCCAGCAGATTAGCGTTCCAGGCAGCCCGTTCTAACTATGGCTACACCTTC.